This T cell receptor (beta chain) emerged from a study of T-cell memory formation after mild COVID-19. TCRdb passed the 5' RACE reads through MiXCR, listing each CDR3 protein once. The sample includes 70,000 to 100,000 distinct CDR3 sequences, about 14% seen only once; the top ten take approximately 40%. J was trimmed by 5 bases and V by 3 bases; bases with no gene match: 6. Germline CDR1 is SGDLS and CDR2 is YYNGEE. CDR3 length: 15 residues. Sequencing used PBMCs or a T cell subset sorted from them (not recorded which). The source is a man between 18 and 35 years old who had mild COVID-19 (a few samples of this study predate the infection). Cell type and time point are not known. The chain is built from TRBV9 and TRBJ2-3, with TRBD1 matching 10 bases. DNA for the CDR3: TGTGCCAGCAGCGCGGGACAGGGGCTCGAAGATACGCAGTATTTT. Encoded protein: CASSAGQGLEDTQYF.